The 28 T cell receptor beta chains in this list originate from one sample, sequenced in a study of blood T cell repertoires in COVID-19. Produced via immunoSEQ multiplex PCR; TCRdb's table is partial and in-frame only. The sample holds about 42,000 clones; about 89% are singletons and the top ten take around 0.4%. The sequencing input was peripheral blood. These receptors were collected from a human donor in a cohort sampled during active COVID-19.

The chain links TRBV23-1 to TRBJ2-7, with 8 bases fitting TRBD1. TRBV23-1 is sorted into the ORF group, with uncertain function. The trim removed 2 bases at V and 4 bases at J, leaving 16 bases unmatched. The CDR3 runs 18 residues. The CDR3 loop is CASSQRFFEDRVLYEQYF. CDR3 nucleotides: TGCGCCAGCAGTCAACGGTTTTTCGAGGACAGGGTACTATACGAGCAGTACTTC.

V usage is TRBV18 and J usage is TRBJ1-2; D is perhaps TRBD1 (6 bases). CDR1 is KGHSH and CDR2 is LQKENI in the germline V gene. The length of the CDR3 is 13 residues. V lost 3 bases and J lost 6, with 11 bases in between. The CDR3: CASSPQGQNGYTF. CDR3 coding DNA: TGTGCCAGCTCACCTCAAGGACAGAATGGCTACACCTTC.

The CDR3 spells CASSPGTDQPQHF. The CDR3 DNA sequence: TGTGCCAGCTCACCAGGGACAGATCAGCCCCAGCATTTT. V usage is TRBV18 and J usage is TRBJ1-5, with 7 positions matching TRBD1. This CDR3 region has 13 residues. Germline values: CDR1 KGHSH, CDR2 LQKENI. V was pared by 2 bases and J by 5 bases, with 0 bases of the junction left unmatched.

The rearrangement links TRBV7-2 to TRBJ1-1; perhaps TRBD1 as D (6 bases). CDR1 and CDR2 from the germline V gene are SGHTA and FQGNSA. V shed 3 bases and J shed 5 bases, with 28 bases lying between them. CDR3 length equals 19 residues. CDR3: CASSFYDFSAGASGTEAFF. In nucleotides, the CDR3 is TGTGCCAGCAGCTTCTACGACTTCTCGGCAGGGGCCTCGGGAACTGAAGCTTTCTTT.

The chain couples TRBV6-1 to TRBJ1-2; TRBD1 matches 11 bases. After removal of 3 bases from V and 3 bases from J, the junction contained 9 bases not matched to a gene. CDR1 and CDR2 (germline): MNHNS, SASEGT. The CDR3 length is 17 residues. For the CDR3, the DNA is TGTGCCAGCAGTGATCCTTGGACAGGGGGCTTTGACTATGGCTACACCTTC. Amino acid sequence: CASSDPWTGGFDYGYTF.

The chain links TRBV2 to TRBJ1-1, with D possibly matching TRBD1 (5 bases). Germline lookup yields CDR1 SNHLY and CDR2 FYNNEI. Trimming stripped 1 base from V and 3 bases from J, with 6 bases between. The CDR3 is made up of 13 amino acids. The CDR3 loop is CASSEGQYTEAFF. DNA of the CDR3: TGTGCCAGCAGTGAAGGACAGTACACTGAAGCTTTCTTT.

The chain carries TRBV29-1 and TRBJ2-7, with a weak D call TRBD2 (5 bases). Deletions cut 6 bases from V and 5 bases from J, with 11 bases between. The germline V gene encodes CDR1 SQVTM and CDR2 ANQGSEA. This CDR3 is built from 11 residues. In DNA, the CDR3 is TGCAGCGTACGAGGGATCGACGAGCAGTACTTC. Protein: CSVRGIDEQYF.

The chain is built from TRBV11-2 and TRBJ2-7; 8 nucleotides line up with TRBD1. Germline loops: CDR1 SGHAT, CDR2 FQNNGV. The trim removed 5 bases at V and 0 bases at J, leaving 12 bases unmatched. This CDR3 has 17 amino acids. The CDR3 coding sequence is TGTGCCAGCAGCCGAGGGCCAGGGGGCTACACCTCCTACGAGCAGTACTTC. Protein: CASSRGPGGYTSYEQYF.

The CDR3 DNA reads TGTGCCAGCAGCTTACTTGTGAATTCACCCCTCCACTTT. As protein: CASSLLVNSPLHF. The V call is TRBV7-2, the J call TRBJ1-6; D remains unclear. V was pared by 2 bases and J by 7 bases, with 6 bases between. CDR1 SGHTA and CDR2 FQGNSA come from the germline V gene. This CDR3 spans 13 amino acids.

This clone has just a few counts. The chain is built from TRBV27 and TRBJ1-6; D gene uncertain. Germline V gene data show CDR1 as MNHEY and CDR2 as SMNVEV (reference sequence). Deletions cut 11 bases from V and 6 bases from J, with 8 bases between. The CDR3 runs to 11 residues. The CDR3 nucleotides read TGTGCCTCTGGGCTTAATTCACCCCTCCACTTT. Translation: CASGLNSPLHF.

This chain connects TRBV3-1 (or the pseudogene TRBV3-2) to TRBJ1-2; maybe TRBD1 (6 bases). The ends were cut back, 0 bases at V and 5 bases at J, with 13 bases in the middle. CDR1 and CDR2 from the germline V gene are LGHDT and YNNKEL (reference sequence). The CDR3 has 15 residues. The CDR3 reads CASSQEGAGAYGYTF. The CDR3, as DNA: TGTGCCAGCAGCCAAGAAGGGGCAGGGGCTTATGGCTACACCTTC.

This sequence joins TRBV4-1 and TRBJ2-7, with TRBD1 matching 9 bases. The CDR3 totals 14 residues. CDR1 is MGHRA, CDR2 YSYEKL, per germline. V lost 5 bases and J lost 6; bases outside the gene matches: 8. The CDR3 loop is CASSYPGTGFEQYF. The CDR3 DNA reads as TGCGCCAGCAGCTACCCCGGGACAGGGTTCGAGCAGTACTTC.

Sample share makes this clone medium-sized. V is TRBV19 and J is TRBJ2-7; weak D call: TRBD2 (6 bases). The CDR3 covers 14 residues. Germline CDR1 LNHDA, CDR2 SQIVND (reference sequence). Trimming pared 5 bases from V and 7 bases from J, leaving 18 bases between. CDR3 bases: TGTGCCAGTAGTGCGGACCTCTCCCGGGGGGAGCAGTACTTC. It specifies CASSADLSRGEQYF.

This sequence joins TRBV10-2 and TRBJ2-2; possibly TRBD2 for D (6 bases). Per the germline V gene, CDR1 is WSHSY and CDR2 is SAAADI. This CDR3 is 17 amino acids long. V lost 8 bases, J lost 6 bases, and 25 bases lay in between. CDR3 nucleotides: TGCGCCAGCTTACGAGAGGCTCGGTGGAGGGACGCCGGGGAGCTGTTTTTT. Translated: CASLREARWRDAGELFF.

DNA of the CDR3: TGTGCCAGCAGCTCTCCCGGGACAGGGTTCGCCGGGGAGCTGTTTTTT. It translates to CASSSPGTGFAGELFF. The rearrangement joins TRBV5-6 to TRBJ2-2, with 9 nucleotides matching TRBD1. CDR1 and CDR2 from the germline V gene are SGHDT and YYEEEE. The CDR3 extends over 16 amino acids. V lost 3 bases and J lost 6; bases outside the gene matches: 9.

The chain recombines TRBV19 with TRBJ1-2, with 11 bases aligning to TRBD1. Germline CDR1 LNHDA, CDR2 SQIVND (reference sequence). J was trimmed by 3 bases and V by 6 bases; bases with no gene match: 6. The CDR3 has 15 amino acids. CDR3 loop: CASRTGTGGHYGYTF. CDR3 bases: TGTGCCAGTAGAACCGGGACAGGGGGTCACTATGGCTACACCTTC.

This clone has a single count. V is TRBV7-2 and J is TRBJ1-3; D is unresolved. Germline lookup yields CDR1 SGHTA and CDR2 FQGNSA. The germline V and J ends were trimmed by 4 bases and 2 bases, with 9 bases remaining between them. This CDR3 comprises 14 residues. The CDR3 DNA follows: TGTGCCAGCAGCTCAGCGGGCCCTGGAAACACCATATATTTT. This gives the protein CASSSAGPGNTIYF.

The chain combines TRBV5-1 with TRBJ2-7; D might be TRBD1 (6 bases). Germline CDR1 is SGHRS and CDR2 is YFSETQ. Deletions cut 4 bases from V and 5 bases from J, with 16 bases between. The CDR3 has 14 amino acids. In nucleotides, the CDR3 is TGCGCCAGCAGCCAAAAACAGGGTCTCCACGAGCAGTACTTC. Translated, it gives CASSQKQGLHEQYF.

This clone was found a few times. The V and J genes are TRBV3-1 (or the pseudogene TRBV3-2) and TRBJ2-7, with 9 positions matching TRBD1. V dropped 4 bases and J dropped 2; count of bases not matched to a gene: 6. The CDR3 is 15 residues long. In germline, CDR1 is LGHDT, CDR2 YNNKEL (reference sequence). CDR3 protein: CASSPGQGYPYEQYF. The CDR3 nucleotides read TGTGCCAGCAGCCCGGGACAGGGATATCCCTACGAGCAGTACTTC.

V and J are TRBV10-3 and TRBJ2-6; 8 nucleotides line up with TRBD1. Germline V gene lookup returns CDR1 ENHRY and CDR2 SYGVKD. Trimming at V came to 6 bases and at J to 4 bases, leaving 8 bases not matched to a gene. The length of the CDR3 is 16 residues. In DNA, the CDR3 is TGTGCCATCAGGCCGAGACAGGGGCACGGGGCCAACGTCCTGACTTTC. This encodes CAIRPRQGHGANVLTF.

The chain uses TRBV11-2 and TRBJ1-3; D call uncertain. Per germline, CDR1 SGHAT and CDR2 FQNNGV. This CDR3 region has 14 residues. V was clipped by 5 bases and J by 2 bases, with 10 bases between them. The CDR3 here is CASSLSEAGNTIYF. For the CDR3, the DNA is TGTGCCAGCAGCCTAAGTGAGGCTGGAAACACCATATATTTT.

The chain carries TRBV4-2 and TRBJ1-2; 7 bases are a match to TRBD1. V trimming: 3 bases; J trimming: 2 bases; junction bases outside the gene matches: 6. The CDR3 totals 15 residues. Germline loops: CDR1 LGHNA, CDR2 YNFKEQ. CDR3 bases: TGTGCCAGCAGCCAGTTCGCAGGGGGGAACTATGGCTACACCTTC. As protein: CASSQFAGGNYGYTF.

The chain carries TRBV24-1 and TRBJ1-1, with a possible D match to TRBD1 (6 bases). Germline V gives CDR1 KGHDR, CDR2 SFDVKD. The CDR3 extends over 12 amino acids. V shed 7 bases and J shed 4 bases, with 9 bases lying between them. The chain's CDR3 is CATRGAGTEAFF. The CDR3 coding sequence is TGTGCCACCAGGGGGGCGGGCACTGAAGCTTTCTTT.

This clone was found a few times. The chain uses TRBV7-9 and TRBJ2-7; possible D gene TRBD2, 6 bases. This CDR3 has 11 residues. Germline CDR1 is SEHNR and CDR2 is FQNEAQ (reference sequence). Trimming left V 10 bases short and J 2 bases short, with 9 bases between. For the CDR3, the DNA is TGTGCCACCGGGAGACCCTACGAGCAGTACTTC. Residues: CATGRPYEQYF.

The rearrangement uses TRBV20-1 and TRBJ1-2; 7 bases are shared with TRBD1. Per the germline V gene, CDR1 is DFQATT and CDR2 is SNEGSKA (reference sequence). V lost 3 bases, J lost 0 bases, and 4 bases stayed unmatched. The CDR3 has 14 residues. CDR3 in amino acids: CSASRGQSNYGYTF. The CDR3, as DNA: TGCAGTGCTAGTCGGGGACAGTCTAACTATGGCTACACCTTC.

This rearrangement joins TRBV19 to TRBJ2-7; unclear D gene. V lost 4 bases and J lost 0, with 7 bases in between. The CDR3 contains 13 residues. Germline loops: CDR1 LNHDA, CDR2 SQIVND (reference sequence). This chain's CDR3 is CASSRTGSYEQYF. CDR3 nucleotide sequence: TGTGCCAGTAGTAGAACGGGCTCCTACGAGCAGTACTTC.

V gene TRBV4-3 combines with J gene TRBJ1-1; possible D gene TRBD1, 6 bases. Per germline, CDR1 LGHNA and CDR2 YSLEER. CDR3 length equals 17 residues. Between the trimmed V and J ends, which lost 0 bases and 4 bases, there was a span of 18 bases. This CDR3 reads CASSQEGARGVFTEAFF. CDR3 in DNA: TGCGCCAGCAGCCAAGAGGGGGCCAGGGGAGTTTTCACTGAAGCTTTCTTT.

This chain connects TRBV6-5 to TRBJ1-3; no firm D call. This CDR3 region has 16 residues. V gave up 0 bases and J gave up 0 bases, with 9 bases separating them. Germline CDR1 and CDR2: MNHEY and SVGAGI. This CDR3 is CASSYSSVGSGNTIYF. DNA for the CDR3: TGTGCCAGCAGTTACTCAAGCGTAGGCTCTGGAAACACCATATATTTT.